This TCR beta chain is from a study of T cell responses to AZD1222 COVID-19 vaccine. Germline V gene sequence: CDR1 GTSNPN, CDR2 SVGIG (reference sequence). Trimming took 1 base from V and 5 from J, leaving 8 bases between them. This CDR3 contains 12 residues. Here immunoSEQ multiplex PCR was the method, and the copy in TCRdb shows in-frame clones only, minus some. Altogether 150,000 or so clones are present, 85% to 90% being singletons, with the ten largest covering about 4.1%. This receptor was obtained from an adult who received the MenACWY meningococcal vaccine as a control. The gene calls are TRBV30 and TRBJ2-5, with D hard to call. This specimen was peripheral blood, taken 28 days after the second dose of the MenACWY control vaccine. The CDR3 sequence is CAWSAQWETQYF. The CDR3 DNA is TGTGCCTGGAGTGCCCAGTGGGAGACCCAGTACTTC.